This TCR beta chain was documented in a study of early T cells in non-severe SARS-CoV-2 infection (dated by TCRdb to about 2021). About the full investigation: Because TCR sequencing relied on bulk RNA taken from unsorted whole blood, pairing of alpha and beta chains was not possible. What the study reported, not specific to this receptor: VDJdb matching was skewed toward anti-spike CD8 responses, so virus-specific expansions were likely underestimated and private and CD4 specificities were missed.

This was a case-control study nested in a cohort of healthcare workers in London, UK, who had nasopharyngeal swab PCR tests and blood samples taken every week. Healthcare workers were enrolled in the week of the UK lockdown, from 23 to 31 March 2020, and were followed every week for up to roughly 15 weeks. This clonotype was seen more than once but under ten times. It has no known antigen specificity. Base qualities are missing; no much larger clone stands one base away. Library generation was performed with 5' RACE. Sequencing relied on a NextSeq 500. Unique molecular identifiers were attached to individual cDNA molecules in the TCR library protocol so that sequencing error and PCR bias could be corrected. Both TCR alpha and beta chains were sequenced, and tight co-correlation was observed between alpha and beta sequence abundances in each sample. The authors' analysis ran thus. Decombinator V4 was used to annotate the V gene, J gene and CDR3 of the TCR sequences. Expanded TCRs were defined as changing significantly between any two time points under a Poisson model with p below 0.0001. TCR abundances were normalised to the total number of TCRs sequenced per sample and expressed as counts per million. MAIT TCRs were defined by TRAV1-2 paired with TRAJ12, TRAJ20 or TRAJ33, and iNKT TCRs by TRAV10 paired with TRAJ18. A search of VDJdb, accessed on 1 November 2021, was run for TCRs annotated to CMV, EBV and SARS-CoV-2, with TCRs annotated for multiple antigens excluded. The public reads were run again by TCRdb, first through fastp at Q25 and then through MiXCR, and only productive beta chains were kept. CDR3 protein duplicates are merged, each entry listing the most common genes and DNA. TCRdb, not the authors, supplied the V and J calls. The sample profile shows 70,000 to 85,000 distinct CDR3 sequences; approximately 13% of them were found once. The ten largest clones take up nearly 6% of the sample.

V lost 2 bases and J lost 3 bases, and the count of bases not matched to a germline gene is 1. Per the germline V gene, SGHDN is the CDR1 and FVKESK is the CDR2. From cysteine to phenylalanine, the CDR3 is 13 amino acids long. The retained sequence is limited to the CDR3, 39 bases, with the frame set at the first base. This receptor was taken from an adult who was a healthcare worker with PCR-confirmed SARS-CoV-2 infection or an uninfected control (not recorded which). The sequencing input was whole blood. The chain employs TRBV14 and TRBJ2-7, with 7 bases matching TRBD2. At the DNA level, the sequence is TGTGCCAGCAGCCAACTAGCGGACTACGAGCAGTACTTC. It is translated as CASSQLADYEQYF.